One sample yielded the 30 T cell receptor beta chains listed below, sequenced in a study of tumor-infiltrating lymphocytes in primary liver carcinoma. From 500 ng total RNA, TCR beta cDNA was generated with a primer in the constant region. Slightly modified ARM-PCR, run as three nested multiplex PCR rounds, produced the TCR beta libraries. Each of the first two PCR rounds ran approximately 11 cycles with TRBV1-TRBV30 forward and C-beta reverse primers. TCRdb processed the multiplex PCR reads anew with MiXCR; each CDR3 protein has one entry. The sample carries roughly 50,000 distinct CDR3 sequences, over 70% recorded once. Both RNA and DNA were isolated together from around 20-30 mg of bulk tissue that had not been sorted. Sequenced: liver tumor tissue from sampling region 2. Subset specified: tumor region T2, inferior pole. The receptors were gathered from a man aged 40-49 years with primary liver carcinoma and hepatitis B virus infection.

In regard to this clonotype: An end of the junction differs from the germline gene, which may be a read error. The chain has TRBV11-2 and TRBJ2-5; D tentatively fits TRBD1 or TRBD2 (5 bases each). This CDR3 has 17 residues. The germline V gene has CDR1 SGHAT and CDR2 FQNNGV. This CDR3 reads CASRLGASSGFQETQYF. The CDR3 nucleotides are TGTGCCAGCAGATTAGGGGCCTCGTCGGGGTTTCAAGAGACCCAGTACTTC. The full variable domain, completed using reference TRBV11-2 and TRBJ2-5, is EAGVAQSPRYKIIEKRQSVAFWCNPISGHATLYWYQQILGQGPKLLIQFQNNGVVDDSQLPKDRFSAERLKGVDSTLKIQPAKLEDSAVYLCASRLGASSGFQETQYFGPGTRLLVL.

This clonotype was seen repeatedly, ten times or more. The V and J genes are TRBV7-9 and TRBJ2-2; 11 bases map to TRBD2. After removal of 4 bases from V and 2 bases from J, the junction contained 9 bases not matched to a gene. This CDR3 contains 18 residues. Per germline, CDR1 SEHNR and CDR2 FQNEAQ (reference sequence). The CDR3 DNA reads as TGTGCCAGCAGCTCTCCCCCCGGGACTAGCGGAAACACCGGGGAGCTGTTTTTT. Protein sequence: CASSSPPGTSGNTGELFF. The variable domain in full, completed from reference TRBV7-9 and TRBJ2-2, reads DTGVSQNPRHKITKRGQNVTFRCDPISEHNRLYWYRQTLGQGPEFLTYFQNEAQLEKSRLLSDRFSAERPKGSFSTLEIQRTEQGDSAMYLCASSSPPGTSGNTGELFFGEGSRLTVL.

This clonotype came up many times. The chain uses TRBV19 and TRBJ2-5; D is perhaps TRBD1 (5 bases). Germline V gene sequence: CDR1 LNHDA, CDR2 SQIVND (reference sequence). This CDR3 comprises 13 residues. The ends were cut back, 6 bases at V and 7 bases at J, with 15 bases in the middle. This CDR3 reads CASRPTDKTTQYF. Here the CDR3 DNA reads TGTGCCAGTAGGCCGACGGACAAGACGACCCAGTACTTC.

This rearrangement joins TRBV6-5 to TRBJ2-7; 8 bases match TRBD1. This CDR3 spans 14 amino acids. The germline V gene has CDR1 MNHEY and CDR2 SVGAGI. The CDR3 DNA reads TGTGGCAACAGCCCAGAGACAGGGGCCTACGAGCAGTACTTC. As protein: CGNSPETGAYEQYF.

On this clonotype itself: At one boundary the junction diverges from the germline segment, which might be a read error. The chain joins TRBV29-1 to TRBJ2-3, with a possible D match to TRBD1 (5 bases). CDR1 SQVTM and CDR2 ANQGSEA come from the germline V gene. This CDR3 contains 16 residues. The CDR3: CSANPLSAESTGTQYF. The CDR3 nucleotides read TGCAGCGCCAACCCGCTATCGGCTGAATCCACAGGTACGCAGTATTTT.

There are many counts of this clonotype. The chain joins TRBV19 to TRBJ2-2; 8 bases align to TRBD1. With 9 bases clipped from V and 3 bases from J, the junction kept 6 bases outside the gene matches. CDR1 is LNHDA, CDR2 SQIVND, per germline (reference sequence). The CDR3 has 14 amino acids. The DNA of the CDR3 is TGTGCCAGCAGACAGGGGACCGACACCGGGGAGCTGTTTTTT. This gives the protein CASRQGTDTGELFF.

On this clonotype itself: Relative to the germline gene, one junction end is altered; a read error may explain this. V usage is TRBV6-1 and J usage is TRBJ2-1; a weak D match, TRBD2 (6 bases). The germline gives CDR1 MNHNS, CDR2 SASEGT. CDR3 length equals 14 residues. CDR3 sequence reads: CTSRRDSSYNERFF. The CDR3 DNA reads TGTACCAGCAGACGGGACTCCTCCTACAATGAGCGGTTCTTC.

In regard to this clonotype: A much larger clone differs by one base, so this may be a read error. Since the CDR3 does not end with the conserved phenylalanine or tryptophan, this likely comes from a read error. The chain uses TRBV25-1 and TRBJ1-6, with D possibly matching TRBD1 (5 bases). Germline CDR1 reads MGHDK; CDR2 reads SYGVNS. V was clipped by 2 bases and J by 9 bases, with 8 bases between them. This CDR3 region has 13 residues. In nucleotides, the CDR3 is TGTGCCAGCAGTGAACACGGGGGTTCACCCCTCCACATT. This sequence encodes CASSEHGGSPLHI.

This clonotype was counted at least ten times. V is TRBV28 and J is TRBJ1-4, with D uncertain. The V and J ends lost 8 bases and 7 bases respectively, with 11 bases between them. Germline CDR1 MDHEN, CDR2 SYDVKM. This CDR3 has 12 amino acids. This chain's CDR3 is CASGIAVEKLFF. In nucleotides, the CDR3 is TGTGCCAGCGGGATAGCAGTTGAAAAACTGTTTTTT.

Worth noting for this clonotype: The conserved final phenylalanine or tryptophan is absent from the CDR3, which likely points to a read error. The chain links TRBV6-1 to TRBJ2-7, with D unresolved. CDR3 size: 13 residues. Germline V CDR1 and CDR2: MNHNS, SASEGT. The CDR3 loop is CASSEWVFYGQYL. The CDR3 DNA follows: TGTGCCAGTAGTGAATGGGTTTTCTATGGGCAGTACCTC.

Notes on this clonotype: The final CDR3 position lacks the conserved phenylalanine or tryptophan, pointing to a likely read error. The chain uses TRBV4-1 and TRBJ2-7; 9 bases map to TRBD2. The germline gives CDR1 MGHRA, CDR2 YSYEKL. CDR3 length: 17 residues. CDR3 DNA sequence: TGCGCCAGCAACCAAGATAGGGCTAGCGGGGTGAGGTACGAGCAGTACCTC. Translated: CASNQDRASGVRYEQYL.

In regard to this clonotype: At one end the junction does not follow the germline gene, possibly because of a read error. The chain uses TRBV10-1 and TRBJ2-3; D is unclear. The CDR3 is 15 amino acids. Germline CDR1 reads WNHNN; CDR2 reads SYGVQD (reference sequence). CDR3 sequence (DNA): TGCACCAGCAGTGATGGTGACCCCTCCACAGATACTCAGTATTTT. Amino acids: CTSSDGDPSTDTQYF.

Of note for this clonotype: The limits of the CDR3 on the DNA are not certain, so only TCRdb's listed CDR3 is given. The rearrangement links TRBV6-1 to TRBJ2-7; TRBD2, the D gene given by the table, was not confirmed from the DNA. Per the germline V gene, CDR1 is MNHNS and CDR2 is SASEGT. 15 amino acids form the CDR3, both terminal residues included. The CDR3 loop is CASSEWASGNDEQNF.

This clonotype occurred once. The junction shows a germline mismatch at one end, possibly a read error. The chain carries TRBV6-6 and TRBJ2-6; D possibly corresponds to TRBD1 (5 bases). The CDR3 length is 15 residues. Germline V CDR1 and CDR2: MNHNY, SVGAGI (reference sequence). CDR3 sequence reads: CASSPTWSRANVQTF. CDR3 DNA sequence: TGTGCCAGCAGTCCTACATGGTCCAGGGCCAACGTCCAGACTTTC.

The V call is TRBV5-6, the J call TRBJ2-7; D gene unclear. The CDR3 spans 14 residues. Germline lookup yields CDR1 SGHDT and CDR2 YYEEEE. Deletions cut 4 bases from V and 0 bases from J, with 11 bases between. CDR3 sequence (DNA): TGTGCCAGCAGCCCCCTCGACATCTCCTACGAGCAGTACTTC. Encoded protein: CASSPLDISYEQYF.

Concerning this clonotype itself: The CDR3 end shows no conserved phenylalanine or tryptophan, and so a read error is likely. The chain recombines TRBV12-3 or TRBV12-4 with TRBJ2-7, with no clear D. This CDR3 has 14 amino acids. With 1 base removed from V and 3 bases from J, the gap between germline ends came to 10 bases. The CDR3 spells CASSLGTGFYEQYI. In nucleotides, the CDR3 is TGTGCCAGCAGTTTAGGGACGGGCTTCTACGAGCAGTACATC.

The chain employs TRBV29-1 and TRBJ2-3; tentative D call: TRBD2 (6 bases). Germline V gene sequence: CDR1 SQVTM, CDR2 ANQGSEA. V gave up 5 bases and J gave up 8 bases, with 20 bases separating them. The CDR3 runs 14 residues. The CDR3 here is CSVLLPGVVGTQYF. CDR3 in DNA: TGCAGCGTTCTTCTCCCGGGAGTGGTAGGTACGCAGTATTTT.

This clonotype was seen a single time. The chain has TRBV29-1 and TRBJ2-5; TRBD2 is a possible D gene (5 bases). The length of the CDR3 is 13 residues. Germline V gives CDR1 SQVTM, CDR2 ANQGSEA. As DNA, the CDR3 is TGCATTGTTGGTGAGAGGGCCGCTGAGACCCAGTACTTC. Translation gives CIVGERAAETQYF. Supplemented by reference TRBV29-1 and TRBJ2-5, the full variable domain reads SAVISQKPSRDICQRGTSLTIQCQVDSQVTMMFWYRQQPGQSLTLIATANQGSEATYESGFVIDKFPISRPNLTFSTLTVSNMSPEDSSIYLCIVGERAAETQYFGPGTRLLVL.

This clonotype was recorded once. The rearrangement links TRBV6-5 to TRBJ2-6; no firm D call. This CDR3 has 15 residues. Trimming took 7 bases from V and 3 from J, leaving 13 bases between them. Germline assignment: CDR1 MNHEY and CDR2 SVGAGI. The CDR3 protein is CASINHRFGANVLTF. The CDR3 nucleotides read TGTGCCAGCATCAACCATCGCTTTGGGGCCAACGTCCTGACTTTC.

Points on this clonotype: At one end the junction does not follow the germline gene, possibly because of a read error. The CDR3 region is CANSEERWDIQYF. CDR3 in DNA: TGTGCCAACAGTGAAGAGAGGTGGGACATTCAGTACTTC. This chain connects TRBV6-1 to TRBJ2-4, with D uncertain. In germline, CDR1 is MNHNS, CDR2 SASEGT. CDR3 length: 13 amino acids.

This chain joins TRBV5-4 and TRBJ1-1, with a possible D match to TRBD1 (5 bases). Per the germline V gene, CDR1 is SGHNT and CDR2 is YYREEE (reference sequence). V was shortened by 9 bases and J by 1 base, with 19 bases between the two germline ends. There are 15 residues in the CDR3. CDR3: CANSTFQGSNTEAFF. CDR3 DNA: TGTGCCAACAGTACTTTTCAGGGATCGAACACTGAAGCTTTCTTT.

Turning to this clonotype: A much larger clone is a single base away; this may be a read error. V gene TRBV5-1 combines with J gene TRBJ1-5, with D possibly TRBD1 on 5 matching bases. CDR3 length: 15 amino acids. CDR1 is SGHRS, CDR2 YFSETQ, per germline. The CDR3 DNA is TGCGCCAGCCGCTTGTTGGGAGGGGCGGATCAGCCCCAGCATTTT. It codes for CASRLLGGADQPQHF.

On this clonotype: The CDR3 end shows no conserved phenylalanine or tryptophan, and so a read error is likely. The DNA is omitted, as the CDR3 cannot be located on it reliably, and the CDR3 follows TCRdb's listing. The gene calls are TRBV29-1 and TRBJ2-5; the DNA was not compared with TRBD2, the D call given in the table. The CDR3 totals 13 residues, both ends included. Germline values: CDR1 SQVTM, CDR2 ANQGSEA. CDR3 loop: CSVGGMAAETQNL.

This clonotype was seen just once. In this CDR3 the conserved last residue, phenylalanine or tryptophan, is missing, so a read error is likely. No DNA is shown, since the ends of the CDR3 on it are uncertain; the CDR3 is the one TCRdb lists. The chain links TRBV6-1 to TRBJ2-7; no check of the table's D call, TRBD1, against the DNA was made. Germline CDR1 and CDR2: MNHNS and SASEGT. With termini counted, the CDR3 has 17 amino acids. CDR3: CASSPGHAGPGPREQYL.

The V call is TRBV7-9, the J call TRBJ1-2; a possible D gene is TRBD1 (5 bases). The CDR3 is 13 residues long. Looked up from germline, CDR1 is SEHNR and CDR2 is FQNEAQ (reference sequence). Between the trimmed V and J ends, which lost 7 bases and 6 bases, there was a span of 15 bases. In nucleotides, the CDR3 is TGTGCCAGCATCCTAGGGCGGGGCGATGGCTACACCTTC. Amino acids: CASILGRGDGYTF.

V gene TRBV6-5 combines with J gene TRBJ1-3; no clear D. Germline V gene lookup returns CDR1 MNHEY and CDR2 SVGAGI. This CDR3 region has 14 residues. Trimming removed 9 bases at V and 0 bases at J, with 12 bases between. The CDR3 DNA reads TGTGCCAGTGGCAGGCATGTCTCTGGAAACACCATATATTTT. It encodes CASGRHVSGNTIYF.

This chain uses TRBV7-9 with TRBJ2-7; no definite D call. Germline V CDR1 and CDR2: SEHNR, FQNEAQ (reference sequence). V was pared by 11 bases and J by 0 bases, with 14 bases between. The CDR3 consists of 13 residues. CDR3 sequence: CAGGPSSSYEQYF. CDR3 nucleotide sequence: TGTGCCGGCGGCCCGTCTAGCTCCTACGAGCAGTACTTC. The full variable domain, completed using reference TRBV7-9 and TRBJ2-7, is DTGVSQNPRHKITKRGQNVTFRCDPISEHNRLYWYRQTLGQGPEFLTYFQNEAQLEKSRLLSDRFSAERPKGSFSTLEIQRTEQGDSAMYLCAGGPSSSYEQYFGPGTRLTVT.

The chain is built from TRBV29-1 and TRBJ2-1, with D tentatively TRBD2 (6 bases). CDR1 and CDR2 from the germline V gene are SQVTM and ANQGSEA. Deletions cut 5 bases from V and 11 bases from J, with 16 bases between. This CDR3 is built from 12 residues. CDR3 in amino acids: CSVFLATVQQFF. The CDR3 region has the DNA TGCAGCGTTTTTCTAGCGACCGTGCAGCAGTTCTTC.

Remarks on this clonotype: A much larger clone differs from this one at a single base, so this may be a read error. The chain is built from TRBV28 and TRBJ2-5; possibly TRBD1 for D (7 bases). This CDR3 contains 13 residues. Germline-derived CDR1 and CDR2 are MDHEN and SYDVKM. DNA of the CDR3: TGTGCCAGCTTTCGGGGGACAGAAGAGACCCTGTACTTC. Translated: CASFRGTEETLYF.

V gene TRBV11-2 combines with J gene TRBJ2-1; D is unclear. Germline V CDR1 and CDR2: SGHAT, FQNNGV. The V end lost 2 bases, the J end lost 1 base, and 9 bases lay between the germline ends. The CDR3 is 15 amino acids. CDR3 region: CASSLPLLSYNEQFF. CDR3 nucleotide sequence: TGTGCCAGCAGCTTACCCCTACTATCCTACAATGAGCAGTTCTTC.